This T cell receptor (beta chain) was observed in a study of cytomegalovirus exposure and HLA in healthy donors. This CDR3 comprises 18 residues. PCR employed 60 Vbeta and 13 Jbeta primers. TCRdb keeps only in-frame clones here, not all; method: immunoSEQ multiplex PCR. The repertoire holds 150,000 to 200,000 clones, with over 60% as singletons. This TCR derives from a male donor in good health and CMV-seronegative. J is TRBJ2-2 and V is TRBV21-1; TRBD1 is taken as the D call from the table, unchecked against the DNA. TRBV21-1 is a documented pseudogene. Sequenced: PBMCs. The CDR3 loop is CASSKGSRGGVNTGELFF. In nucleotides, the CDR3 is TGTGCCAGCAGCAAAGGTTCTAGGGGCGGTGTTAACACCGGGGAGCTGTTTTTT.